This T cell receptor (beta chain) emerged from a study of Ad26.COV2.S vaccination and SARS-CoV-2 variants. Study in general: Once or twice, 56 days apart, Ad26.COV2.S was delivered intramuscularly.

Treatment specified: roughly 20 received Ad26.COV2.S at low or high dose, single or two shots; about 5 received placebo; per-sample allocation not given. All samples were drawn on day 63, counting from the first vaccine or placebo injection. Boston provided a donor who was an adult aged 18-55 years. This clone was picked up one time. As yet, its antigen is unknown. V shed 4 bases and J shed 2 bases, with 8 bases lying between them. The CDR3 consists of 13 residues. Germline V gene lookup returns CDR1 SNHLY and CDR2 FYNNEI. Study-wide points: Researchers cautioned that TCR breadth and depth analyses may have underestimated total T cell responses. It was found that vaccine and placebo recipients had similar non-spike TCR breadth.

Sequencing was performed with immunoSEQ multiplex PCR; in TCRdb, only in-frame clones are kept and a portion is missing. The sample contains hundreds of thousands of clones, roughly nine tenths of which appear only once. This rearrangement joins TRBV2 to TRBJ1-1; D unclear. The specimen comprised peripheral blood, sampled in a trial of Ad26.COV2.S vaccine versus placebo. This clonotype was sampled from a person between 18 and 59 years old who received the Ad26.COV2.S COVID-19 vaccine or a placebo. The CDR3 protein is CASSGEVNTEAFF. CDR3 nucleotides: TGTGCCAGCAGTGGCGAGGTAAACACTGAAGCTTTCTTT.